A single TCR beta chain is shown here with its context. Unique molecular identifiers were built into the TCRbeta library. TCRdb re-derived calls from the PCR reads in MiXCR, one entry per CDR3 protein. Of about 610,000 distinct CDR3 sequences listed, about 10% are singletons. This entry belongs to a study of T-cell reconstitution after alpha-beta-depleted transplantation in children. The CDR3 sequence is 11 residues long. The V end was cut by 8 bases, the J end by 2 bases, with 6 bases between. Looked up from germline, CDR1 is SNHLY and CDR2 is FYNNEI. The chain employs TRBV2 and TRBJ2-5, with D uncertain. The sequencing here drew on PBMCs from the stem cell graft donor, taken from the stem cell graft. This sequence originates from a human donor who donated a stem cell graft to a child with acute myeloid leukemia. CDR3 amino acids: CASQIQETQYF. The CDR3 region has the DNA TGTGCCAGCCAAATACAAGAGACCCAGTACTTC.